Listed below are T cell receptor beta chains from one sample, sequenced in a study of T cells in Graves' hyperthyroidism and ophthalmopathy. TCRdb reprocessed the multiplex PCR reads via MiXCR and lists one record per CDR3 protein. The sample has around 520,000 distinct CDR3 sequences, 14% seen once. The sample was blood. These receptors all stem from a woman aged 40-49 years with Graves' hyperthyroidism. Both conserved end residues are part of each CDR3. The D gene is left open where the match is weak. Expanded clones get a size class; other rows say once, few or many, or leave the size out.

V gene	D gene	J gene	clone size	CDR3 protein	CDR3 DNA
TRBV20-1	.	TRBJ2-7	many	CSARNARYSYEQYF	TGCAGTGCTAGAAACGCGAGATACTCCTACGAGCAGTACTTC
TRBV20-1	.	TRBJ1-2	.	CSAREGDNTF	TGCAGTGCTAGAGAGGGGGACAACACCTTC
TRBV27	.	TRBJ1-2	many	CASSSMPGPMYGYTF	TGTGCCAGCAGTTCCATGCCGGGGCCAATGTATGGCTACACCTTC
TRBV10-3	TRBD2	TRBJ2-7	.	CAISLITTSGTYEQYF	TGTGCCATCAGCCTAATTACGACTAGCGGGACCTACGAGCAGTACTTC
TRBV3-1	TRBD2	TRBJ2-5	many	CASSQGRTSGRASYQETQYF	TGTGCCAGCAGCCAAGGGAGAACTAGCGGGAGGGCCTCGTACCAAGAGACCCAGTACTTC
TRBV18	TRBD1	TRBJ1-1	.	CASSGQVQNTEAFF	TGTGCCAGCTCAGGACAGGTCCAGAACACTGAAGCTTTCTTT
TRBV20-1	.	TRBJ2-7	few	CSAGDSGDEQYF	TGCAGTGCCGGCGACTCCGGCGACGAGCAGTACTTC
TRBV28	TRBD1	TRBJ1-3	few	CASSSGQGFLSGNTIYF	TGTGCCAGCAGTTCAGGACAGGGTTTCCTCTCTGGAAACACCATATATTTT
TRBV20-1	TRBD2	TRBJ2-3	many	CSARPGGVDTQYF	TGCAGTGCTAGACCCGGGGGGGTGGATACGCAGTATTTT
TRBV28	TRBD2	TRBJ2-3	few	CASSALAGVIDTQYF	TGTGCCAGCAGTGCTCTAGCGGGAGTTATTGATACGCAGTATTTT
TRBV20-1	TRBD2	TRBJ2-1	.	CSADGTSGSYNEQFF	TGCAGTGCAGACGGGACTAGCGGGTCCTACAATGAGCAGTTCTTC
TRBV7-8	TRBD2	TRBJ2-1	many	CASSSLRLAALSSYNEQFF	TGTGCCAGCAGCTCCCTCCGGCTAGCGGCTCTGAGCTCCTACAATGAGCAGTTCTTC
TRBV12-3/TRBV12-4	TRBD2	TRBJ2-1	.	CASSRREASSYNEQFF	TGTGCCAGCAGTCGCCGGGAGGCAAGCTCCTACAATGAGCAGTTCTTC
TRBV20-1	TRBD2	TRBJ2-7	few	CSAPSTLTSVEQYF	TGCAGTGCTCCCTCCACCCTTACTAGCGTCGAGCAGTACTTC
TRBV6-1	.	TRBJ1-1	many	CASRHGGFATEAFF	TGTGCCAGCAGGCACGGGGGATTTGCCACTGAAGCTTTCTTT
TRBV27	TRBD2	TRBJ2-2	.	CASSLTSGRFSGELFF	TGTGCCAGCAGTTTGACTAGCGGGAGATTCAGCGGGGAGCTGTTTTTT
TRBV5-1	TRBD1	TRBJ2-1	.	CASSFTDRGYNEQFF	TGCGCCAGCAGCTTTACGGACAGGGGCTACAATGAGCAGTTCTTC
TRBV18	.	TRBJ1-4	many	CASSPPGLSREKLFF	TGTGCCAGCTCACCGCCTGGTTTAAGCCGTGAAAAACTGTTTTTT
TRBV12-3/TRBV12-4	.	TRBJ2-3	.	CASSPPVPDTQYF	TGTGCCAGCAGTCCCCCGGTTCCAGATACGCAGTATTTT
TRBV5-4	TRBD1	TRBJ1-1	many	CASSFSRGPFTTEAFF	TGTGCCAGCAGCTTCTCCAGGGGGCCCTTCACCACTGAAGCTTTCTTT